This T cell receptor beta chain emerged from a study of CD8 T cells in Susac syndrome. The overall study: Within the sequenced Susac syndrome patient group, about six exhibited active disease and roughly 8 were in remission.

Worth noting for this clonotype: The antigen is undetermined.

General study points: The authors found no clonal expansion in Susac syndrome CD4+ T cell repertoires.

The diagnostic criteria were recently defined, and patients with Susac syndrome met them for definite or probable disease. TEMRA cells were FACS-enriched, with CD8+ and CD4+ T cells isolated negatively. Random hexamers were used to reverse transcribe about 0.5 to 1 ug of RNA. MiXCR, applied by TCRdb to the immunoSEQ multiplex PCR reads, yields one record per CDR3 protein. The sample lists under 200,000 distinct CDR3 sequences, around 94% occurring once. Trimming took 0 bases from V and 6 from J, leaving 13 bases between them. The CDR3 totals 14 residues. Germline V gene lookup returns CDR1 DFQATT and CDR2 SNEGSKA (reference sequence).

The source is a human donor with Susac syndrome. Sequences were obtained from CD4+ T cells from PBMCs. This chain joins TRBV20-1 and TRBJ2-3, with a possible D match to TRBD2 (5 bases). The CDR3 region is CSARDERSSDTQYF. CDR3 nucleotide sequence: TGCAGTGCTAGAGATGAACGGTCTAGCGATACGCAGTATTTT.